This TCR beta chain was profiled in a study of T cells in localized non-small cell lung cancer. The CDR3 length is 15 residues. Germline V gene sequence: CDR1 SGHTA, CDR2 FQGNSA. V shed 0 bases and J shed 0 bases, with 8 bases lying between them. Study outcomes and limitations: The appearance of a median roughly 56 of the top 100 tumor clones was seen in adjacent lung. Since sequencing was restricted to only one region of the tumor, intratumor heterogeneity remains a possibility. Longer survival (overall) was linked to higher T cell density in blood. Uninvolved nearby lung showed the greatest T cell clonality, exceeding that found in tumor.

Clones were sequenced by immunoSEQ multiplex PCR, and TCRdb holds only the in-frame ones, with some missing. This table has about 40,000 clones, approximately 83% appearing once. Regarding this clone: Its specificity is unknown.

This TCR came from a man aged 35 to 69 with stage I lung adenocarcinoma. The rearrangement links TRBV7-2 to TRBJ1-2; unclear D gene. The material sequenced was peripheral blood, taken before any cancer treatment. The CDR3 is CASSLAATANYGYTF. The DNA of the CDR3 is TGTGCCAGCAGCTTAGCGGCCACAGCTAACTATGGCTACACCTTC.